The 2 T cell receptor beta chains reported below all come from one sample, sequenced in a study of human T cells and chemical hapten exposure. Each CDR3 protein gets one entry after TCRdb re-called the RACE reads with MiXCR. The profile shows around 65,000 distinct CDR3 sequences, approximately 6.1% of them singletons. Regarding time point: healthy volunteer bleed at 6 weeks. It was from unfractionated whole blood that total RNA was extracted. The material sequenced was whole blood. The source of these receptors is a female donor in good health. Some clones in this sample may be carry-over from other donors' samples.

This clonotype came up many times. The chain joins TRBV7-2 to TRBJ1-6; TRBD1 aligns across 8 bases. V was clipped by 5 bases and J by 6 bases; unmatched bases: 6. The germline V gene has CDR1 SGHTA and CDR2 FQGNSA. The CDR3 consists of 15 residues. CDR3 sequence reads: CASSPGTGFNSPLHF. DNA of the CDR3: TGTGCCAGCAGCCCTGGGACAGGATTTAATTCACCCCTCCACTTT.

This clonotype has a count of ten or more. CDR3 residues: CSAPLEGYQETQYF. Here the CDR3 DNA reads TGCAGTGCTCCACTGGAGGGCTACCAAGAGACCCAGTACTTC. V is TRBV20-1 and J is TRBJ2-5, with a weak D call TRBD2 (6 bases). Germline V gives CDR1 DFQATT, CDR2 SNEGSKA (reference sequence). This CDR3 has 14 residues. The V and J ends lost 5 bases and 0 bases respectively, with 13 bases between them.